These T cell receptor beta chains were read from a single sample in a study of OX40 agonist ivuxolimab in advanced cancers. The protocol was immunoSEQ multiplex PCR, while the TCRdb copy is restricted to in-frame clones and leaves out a portion. Of about 28,000 clones listed, 80% to 90% are singletons. The sequencing used CD4+ or CD8+ T cells sorted from blood, collected in a trial of the OX40 agonist ivuxolimab. These receptor sequences come from an adult with an advanced solid tumor such as melanoma, head and neck, liver or kidney cancer. Each CDR3 is given without its conserved first and last residue.

J gene | V gene | CDR3 protein
TRBJ2-7 | TRBV10-2 | ASETGGASYEQY
TRBJ2-5 | TRBV6-1 | ASSETSGSQETQY
TRBJ2-3 | TRBV9 | ASSGIREPDTQY
TRBJ2-7 | TRBV6-1 | ASNAYEQY
TRBJ2-1 | TRBV5-6 | ASSPDRGYNEQF
TRBJ1-1 | TRBV5-1 | ASRNRVGTEAF
TRBJ2-7 | TRBV9 | ASSPGPGLAGSYEQY
TRBJ2-7 | TRBV29-1 | SVEGLKPYEQY
TRBJ2-7 | TRBV19 | ASSMKDRGFAEQY
TRBJ2-7 | TRBV6-1 | ASSELGATYEQY
TRBJ2-7 | TRBV9 | ASSASQGALTYEQY
TRBJ1-5 | TRBV5-3 | ARSRTGRGNQPQH
TRBJ2-7 | TRBV5-1 | ASSFRRTSGYEQY
TRBJ2-1 | TRBV19 | ASSITFTGKLYNEQF
TRBJ2-1 | TRBV6-6 | ASSYGRGGEQF
TRBJ1-3 | TRBV7-9 | ASNTGELSGNTIY
TRBJ2-3 | TRBV13 | ASSRGLAGGSDTQY
TRBJ2-2 | TRBV5-6 | ASSLDGAGGYTGELF
TRBJ2-7 | TRBV2 | ASSYTGGATYEQY
TRBJ2-3 | TRBV7-3 | ASSLVGWAVASTSTDTQY
TRBJ2-1 | TRBV15 | ATSRGQGYNEQF
TRBJ2-7 | TRBV28 | ATAGTGLSYEQY
TRBJ2-1 | TRBV9 | ASSVSGSDYNEQF
TRBJ2-7 | TRBV9 | ASSVPGRKSYEQY
TRBJ2-2 | TRBV29-1 | SVAHPYTGELF
TRBJ2-7 | TRBV7-9 | ASSPISGRVAEQY
TRBJ2-3 | TRBV6-4 | ASSDEAGGYTDTQY
TRBJ2-7 | TRBV29-1 | SVEIGGGEQY
TRBJ2-7 | TRBV5-5 | ASSWTGDEQY
TRBJ2-2 | TRBV19 | ASSILEGANTGELF
TRBJ2-7 | TRBV6-6 | ASSYYRGNDEQY
TRBJ2-1 | TRBV7-9 | ASGTSGRNEQF
TRBJ2-7 | TRBV10-1 | AIDVSGDSLKDEQY
TRBJ2-1 | TRBV13 | ASSVAGGAYNEQF
TRBJ1-1 | TRBV6-5 | ASSYSDGGTEAF
TRBJ2-7 | TRBV14 | ASSQVGGSSYEQY
TRBJ2-7 | TRBV13 | ASSSGLAGLSYEQY
TRBJ2-7 | TRBV27 | ASSLGFSYEQY
TRBJ1-1 | TRBV11-2 | ASTPFDRNTEAF
TRBJ2-3 | TRBV30 | AWSGSTDTQY
TRBJ1-1 | TRBV6-5 | ASSPGGAAEAF
TRBJ2-2 | TRBV15 | ATSSRNPNTGELF
TRBJ2-1 | TRBV7-6 | ASSLGLANEQF
TRBJ2-1 | TRBV9 | ASSVGSARHGEQF
TRBJ2-2 | TRBV27 | ASSYTGELF
TRBJ2-4 | TRBV19 | ASGQPEAKNIQY
TRBJ2-1 | TRBV7-9 | ASSPRLALYNEQF
TRBJ2-5 | TRBV4-1 | ASSQGTGKETQY
TRBJ1-2 | TRBV7-6 | ASSLDGGGYGYT
. | TRBV7-9 | ASSPGTGLSEQY
TRBJ2-1 | TRBV30 | AWSVNLGQF
TRBJ1-2 | TRBV7-3 | ASSSIFIGREGYT
TRBJ2-1 | TRBV11-2 | ASRRNVRDSNEQF
TRBJ2-1 | TRBV5-1 | ASSLSGPSYNEQF
TRBJ1-1 | TRBV10-1 | ASSTGTGNTEAF
TRBJ2-1 | TRBV6-4 | ASSDFSDPGGEQF
TRBJ1-5 | TRBV28 | ASMLGYSNQPQH
TRBJ2-1 | TRBV7-2 | ASSFRGNEQF
TRBJ2-1 | TRBV30 | AWTPLIGPNEQF
TRBJ2-7 | TRBV10-1 | ASRAYPYEQY